Below are 11 T cell receptor beta chains sequenced from a single sample in a study of graft-versus-host responses after intestinal transplantation. Assay: immunoSEQ multiplex PCR; the TCRdb copy retains only in-frame clones and omits some. This sample has tens of thousands of clones, with about 93% found just once. The antigens for these receptors are not known. The sample was unstimulated CD8+ T cells sorted from spleen or lymph node cells, taken before intestinal transplant. These receptors all come from a human donor who received an intestinal transplant.

The chain uses TRBV11-3 and TRBJ1-2; 7 bases match TRBD1. This CDR3 is 13 amino acids long. The germline CDR1 and CDR2 sequences are SGHNT and YENEEA. V trimming: 2 bases; J trimming: 5 bases; junction bases outside the gene matches: 2. The CDR3 nucleotides read TGTGCCAGCAGCTTACCGACAGGGTATGGCTACACCTTC. Protein product: CASSLPTGYGYTF.

The chain combines TRBV13 with TRBJ2-1; the match to TRBD1 covers 9 bases. Germline CDR1 reads PRHDT; CDR2 reads FYEKMQ (reference sequence). The CDR3 totals 17 residues. J was trimmed by 4 bases and V by 5 bases; bases with no gene match: 12. The DNA of the CDR3 is TGTGCCAGCAGCAAAACGGGACAGGGTCTTGGGTACAATGAGCAGTTCTTC. As protein: CASSKTGQGLGYNEQFF.

Only one count was recorded for this clone. This chain connects TRBV7-7 to TRBJ2-2; tentative D call: TRBD2 (6 bases). Germline V gene lookup returns CDR1 SSHAT and CDR2 FNYEAQ (reference sequence). Trimming pared 6 bases from V and 1 base from J, leaving 12 bases between. This CDR3 region has 15 residues. The CDR3 loop reads CASSRESKNTGELFF. The CDR3 DNA reads TGTGCCAGCAGTCGGGAGTCCAAGAACACCGGGGAGCTGTTTTTT. Variable domain in full (rest from reference TRBV7-7 and TRBJ2-2): GAGVSQSPRYKVTKRGQDVTLRCDPISSHATLYWYQQALGQGPEFLTYFNYEAQPDKSGLPSDRFSAERPEGSISTLTIQRTEQRDSAMYRCASSRESKNTGELFFGEGSRLTVL.

The chain has TRBV19 and TRBJ2-1, with no clear D. Trimming removed 8 bases at V and 4 bases at J, with 9 bases between. From germline, CDR1 is LNHDA and CDR2 SQIVND (reference sequence). The CDR3 contains 12 residues. The DNA for the CDR3 is TGTGCCAGTTGGGCCAAGTACAATGAGCAGTTCTTC. As protein: CASWAKYNEQFF.

The chain recombines TRBV9 with TRBJ2-7; 9 bases align to TRBD2. This CDR3 has 15 residues. The V gene's germline CDR1 is SGDLS and CDR2 YYNGEE. After removal of 1 base from V and 1 base from J, the junction contained 3 bases not matched to a gene. CDR3 protein: CASSVNSGGSYEQYF. In nucleotides, the CDR3 is TGTGCCAGCAGCGTAAATAGCGGGGGTTCCTACGAGCAGTACTTC.

CDR3 in DNA: TGTGCCAGCAGCTTGGTGCAGGCGAACTATGGCTACACCTTC. It yields the protein CASSLVQANYGYTF. The chain carries TRBV5-6 and TRBJ1-2, with D hard to call. V dropped 0 bases and J dropped 2 bases, with 8 bases sitting between them. The CDR3 is made up of 14 amino acids. Germline V gene lookup returns CDR1 SGHDT and CDR2 YYEEEE. The full variable domain, in which reference TRBV5-6 and TRBJ1-2 provide the parts outside the CDR3, is DAGVTQSPTHLIKTRGQQVTLRCSPKSGHDTVSWYQQALGQGPQFIFQYYEEEERQRGNFPDRFSGHQFPNYSSELNVNALLLGDSALYLCASSLVQANYGYTFGSGTRLTVV.

The chain recombines TRBV19 with TRBJ1-6, with D unresolved. V was clipped by 3 bases and J by 7 bases, with 10 bases between them. Germline V gene sequence: CDR1 LNHDA, CDR2 SQIVND (reference sequence). The CDR3 length is 14 residues. CDR3 sequence reads: CASSMAEANSPLHF. For the CDR3, the DNA is TGTGCCAGTAGTATGGCGGAGGCGAATTCACCCCTCCACTTT.

This sequence joins TRBV7-9 and TRBJ2-7; a weak D match, TRBD1 (6 bases). The V gene lost 3 bases and the J gene lost 3 bases, with 12 bases spanning the gap. The CDR3 spans 14 residues. Looked up from germline, CDR1 is SEHNR and CDR2 is FQNEAQ (reference sequence). CDR3 coding DNA: TGTGCCAGCAGCTTGACAGGTTTGGTCTACGAGCAGTACTTC. Protein: CASSLTGLVYEQYF.

Comment on this clone: An end of the junction does not agree with germline; a read error may underlie this. This rearrangement joins TRBV4-1 to TRBJ1-6, with 7 bases aligning to TRBD1. The CDR3 runs 17 residues. The germline V gene encodes CDR1 MGHRA and CDR2 YSYEKL. CDR3 region: CASSEEPGGSYNSPLHF. CDR3 bases: TGCGCCAGCAGCGAAGAACCAGGGGGCTCCTATAATTCACCCCTCCACTTT.

The CDR3 here is CASSSLKAGGADTQYF. In nucleotides, the CDR3 is TGTGCCAGCAGCTCCTTAAAGGCGGGGGGCGCAGATACGCAGTATTTT. The chain joins TRBV5-6 to TRBJ2-3, with 8 bases lining up with TRBD2. The ends lost 3 bases at V and 4 bases at J; junction bases unmatched: 10. CDR3 length: 16 residues. CDR1 and CDR2 (germline): SGHDT, YYEEEE.

This chain uses TRBV27 with TRBJ2-1, with 8 bases matching TRBD2. Germline V gives CDR1 MNHEY, CDR2 SMNVEV (reference sequence). CDR3 length: 15 amino acids. V was clipped by 3 bases and J by 4 bases; unmatched bases: 5. DNA of the CDR3: TGTGCCAGCAGTTTCCGCGGGGGGCAATACAATGAGCAGTTCTTC. Encoded protein: CASSFRGGQYNEQFF.